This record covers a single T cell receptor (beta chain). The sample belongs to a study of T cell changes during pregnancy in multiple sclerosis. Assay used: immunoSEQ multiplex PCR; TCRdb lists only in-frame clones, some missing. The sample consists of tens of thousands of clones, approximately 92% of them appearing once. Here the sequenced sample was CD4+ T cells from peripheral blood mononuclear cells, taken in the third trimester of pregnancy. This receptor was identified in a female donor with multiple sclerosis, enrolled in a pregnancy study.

The CDR3 reads CASSQPGTGAWEQYF. CDR3 coding DNA: TGTGCCAGCAGTCAGCCCGGGACAGGGGCGTGGGAGCAGTACTTC. This rearrangement joins TRBV6-5 to TRBJ2-7; 10 nucleotides line up with TRBD1. V shed 5 bases and J 7 bases; nucleotides not matched to a gene: 11. The CDR3 runs to 15 residues. CDR1 and CDR2 from the germline V gene are MNHEY and SVGAGI.